This TCR beta chain emerged from a study of beta chain features in type 1 diabetes. The study's findings and limits: In every one of the four CD4+ subsets, TCRB CDR3s were moderately but significantly shorter in Type 1 diabetes patients.

V lost 7 bases to trimming and J lost 13 bases; unmatched junction nucleotides: 20. Germline assignment: CDR1 SQVTM and CDR2 ANQGSEA. The CDR3 contains 14 residues. Of the isolated RNA, all was reverse transcribed, and so the sequenced material was expressed TCRB transcripts. Profiling relied on immunoSEQ multiplex PCR, and the TCRdb table lists in-frame clones only, not all of them. The sample holds some 200,000 clones, 16% seen once. The table lists this clone with a few counts. The antigen is unknown. The V and J genes are TRBV29-1 and TRBJ1-2, with 8 bases matching TRBD1. What was sequenced was naive CD4+ T cells from blood. This TCR was recovered from a man aged 25-40 years with type 1 diabetes. The CDR3 sequence: CSATLRQGSSSCTF. Here the CDR3 DNA reads TGCAGCGCAACACTGAGACAGGGGAGTAGTTCATGCACCTTC.